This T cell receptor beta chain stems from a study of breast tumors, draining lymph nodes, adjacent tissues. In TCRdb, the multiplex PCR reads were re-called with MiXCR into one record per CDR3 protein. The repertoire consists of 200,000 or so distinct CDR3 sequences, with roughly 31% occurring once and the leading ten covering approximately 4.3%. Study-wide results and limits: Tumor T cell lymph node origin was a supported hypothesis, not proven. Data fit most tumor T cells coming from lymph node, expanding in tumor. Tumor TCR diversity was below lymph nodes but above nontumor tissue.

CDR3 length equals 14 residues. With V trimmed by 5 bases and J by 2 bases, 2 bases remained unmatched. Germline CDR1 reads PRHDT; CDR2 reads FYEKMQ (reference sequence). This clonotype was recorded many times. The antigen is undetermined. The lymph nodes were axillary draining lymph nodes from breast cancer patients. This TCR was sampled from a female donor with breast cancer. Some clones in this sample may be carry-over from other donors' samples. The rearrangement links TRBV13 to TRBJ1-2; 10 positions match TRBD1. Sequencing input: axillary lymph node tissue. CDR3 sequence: CASSRGQGNYGYTF. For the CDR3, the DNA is TGTGCCAGCAGCCGGGGACAGGGGAACTATGGCTACACCTTC.